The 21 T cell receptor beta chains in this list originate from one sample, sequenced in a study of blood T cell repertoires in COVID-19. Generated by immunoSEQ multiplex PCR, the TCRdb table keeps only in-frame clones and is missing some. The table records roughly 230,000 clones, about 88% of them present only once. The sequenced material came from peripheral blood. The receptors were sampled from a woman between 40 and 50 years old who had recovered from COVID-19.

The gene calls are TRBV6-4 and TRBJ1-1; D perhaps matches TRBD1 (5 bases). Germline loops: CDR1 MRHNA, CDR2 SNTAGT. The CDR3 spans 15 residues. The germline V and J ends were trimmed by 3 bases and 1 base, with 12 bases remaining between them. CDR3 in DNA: TGTGCCAGCAGTGAGCGTCCGGGGGGGAACACTGAAGCTTTCTTT. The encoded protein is CASSERPGGNTEAFF.

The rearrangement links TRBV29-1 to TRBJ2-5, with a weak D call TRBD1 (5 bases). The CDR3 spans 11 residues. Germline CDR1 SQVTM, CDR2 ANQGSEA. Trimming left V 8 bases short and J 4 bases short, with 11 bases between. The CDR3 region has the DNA TGCAGCTTGATGCAGGGAGAGACCCAGTACTTC. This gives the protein CSLMQGETQYF.

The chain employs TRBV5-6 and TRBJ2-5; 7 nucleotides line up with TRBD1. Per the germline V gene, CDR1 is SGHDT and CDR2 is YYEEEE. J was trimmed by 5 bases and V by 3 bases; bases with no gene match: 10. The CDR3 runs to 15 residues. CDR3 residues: CASSWTGQNLETQYF. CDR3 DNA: TGTGCCAGCAGCTGGACGGGACAGAACTTGGAGACCCAGTACTTC.

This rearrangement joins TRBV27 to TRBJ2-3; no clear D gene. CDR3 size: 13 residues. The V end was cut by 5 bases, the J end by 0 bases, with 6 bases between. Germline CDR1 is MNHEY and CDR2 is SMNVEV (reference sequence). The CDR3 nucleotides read TGTGCCAGCAGTCCCCTCAGCACAGATACGCAGTATTTT. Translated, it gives CASSPLSTDTQYF.

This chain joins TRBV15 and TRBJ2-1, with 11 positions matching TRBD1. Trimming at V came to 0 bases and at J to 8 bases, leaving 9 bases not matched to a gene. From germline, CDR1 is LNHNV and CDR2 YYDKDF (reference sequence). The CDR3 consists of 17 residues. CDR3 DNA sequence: TGTGCCACCAGCAGAGATGGTATGGGACAGGGGGGATATGAGCAGTTCTTC. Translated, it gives CATSRDGMGQGGYEQFF.

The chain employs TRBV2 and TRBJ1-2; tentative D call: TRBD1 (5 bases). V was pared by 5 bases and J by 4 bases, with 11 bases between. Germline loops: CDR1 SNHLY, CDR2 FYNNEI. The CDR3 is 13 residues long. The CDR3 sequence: CASSRDSLYGYTF. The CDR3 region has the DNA TGTGCCAGCAGTCGCGACAGCCTCTATGGCTACACCTTC.

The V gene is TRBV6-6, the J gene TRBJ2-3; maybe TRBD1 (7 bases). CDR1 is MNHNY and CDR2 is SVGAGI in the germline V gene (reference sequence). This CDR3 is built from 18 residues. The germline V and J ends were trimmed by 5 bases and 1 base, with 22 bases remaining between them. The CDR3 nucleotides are TGTGCCAGCAGTCCCGGCCGCGGCGGGACAGAGGGCACAGATACGCAGTATTTT. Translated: CASSPGRGGTEGTDTQYF.

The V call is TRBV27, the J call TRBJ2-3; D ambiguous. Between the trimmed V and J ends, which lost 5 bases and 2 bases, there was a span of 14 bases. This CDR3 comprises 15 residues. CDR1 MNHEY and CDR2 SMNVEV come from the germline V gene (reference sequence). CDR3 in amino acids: CASSPFPSTTDTQYF. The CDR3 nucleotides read TGTGCCAGCAGTCCTTTTCCCTCTACCACAGATACGCAGTATTTT.

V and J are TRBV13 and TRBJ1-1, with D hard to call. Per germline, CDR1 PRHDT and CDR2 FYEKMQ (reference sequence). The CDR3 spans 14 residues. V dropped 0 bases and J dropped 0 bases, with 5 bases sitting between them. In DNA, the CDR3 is TGTGCCAGCAGCTTAGGACAGTTGAACACTGAAGCTTTCTTT. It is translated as CASSLGQLNTEAFF.

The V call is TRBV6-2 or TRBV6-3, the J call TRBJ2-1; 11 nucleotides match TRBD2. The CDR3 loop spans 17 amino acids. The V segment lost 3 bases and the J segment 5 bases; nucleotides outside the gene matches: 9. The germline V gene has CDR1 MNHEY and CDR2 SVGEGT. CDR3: CASSYPQLAGVNNEQFF. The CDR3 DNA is TGTGCCAGCAGTTATCCACAACTAGCGGGGGTTAACAATGAGCAGTTCTTC.

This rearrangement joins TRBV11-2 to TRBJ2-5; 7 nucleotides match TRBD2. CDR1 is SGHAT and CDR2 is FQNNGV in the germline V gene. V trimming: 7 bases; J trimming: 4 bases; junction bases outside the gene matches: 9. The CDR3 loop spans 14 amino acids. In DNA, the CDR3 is TGTGCCAGCAAGCCAGCGGGAAAGATAGAGACCCAGTACTTC. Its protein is CASKPAGKIETQYF.

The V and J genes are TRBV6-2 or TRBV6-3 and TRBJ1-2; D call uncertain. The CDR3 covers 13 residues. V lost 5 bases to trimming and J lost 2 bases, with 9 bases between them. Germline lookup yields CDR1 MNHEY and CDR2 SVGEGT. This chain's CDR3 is CASSPTENYGYTF. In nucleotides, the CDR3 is TGTGCCAGCAGTCCCACAGAGAACTATGGCTACACCTTC.

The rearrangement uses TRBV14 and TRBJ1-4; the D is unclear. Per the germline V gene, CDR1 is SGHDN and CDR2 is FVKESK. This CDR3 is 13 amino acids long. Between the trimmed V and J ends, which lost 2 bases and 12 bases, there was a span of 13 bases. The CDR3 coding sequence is TGTGCCAGCAGCCAATATTACCCGGTACAACTGTTTTTT. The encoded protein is CASSQYYPVQLFF. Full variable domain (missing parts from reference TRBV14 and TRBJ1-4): EAGVTQFPSHSVIEKGQTVTLRCDPISGHDNLYWYRRVMGKEIKFLLHFVKESKQDESGMPNNRFLAERTGGTYSTLKVQPAELEDSGVYFCASSQYYPVQLFFGSGTQLSVL.

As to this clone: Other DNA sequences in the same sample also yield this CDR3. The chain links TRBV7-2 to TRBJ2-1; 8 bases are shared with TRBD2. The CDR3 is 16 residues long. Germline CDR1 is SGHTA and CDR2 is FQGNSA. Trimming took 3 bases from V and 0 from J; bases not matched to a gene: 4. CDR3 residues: CASSLVGGASYNEQFF. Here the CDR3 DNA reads TGTGCCAGCAGCTTGGTCGGGGGGGCCTCCTACAATGAGCAGTTCTTC.

In DNA form, the CDR3 reads TGTGCCTGGAGTGGGACAGCCGACTATGGCTACACCTTC. Protein product: CAWSGTADYGYTF. This rearrangement joins TRBV30 to TRBJ1-2, with D possibly TRBD1 on 6 matching bases. V was clipped by 1 base and J by 3 bases, with 9 bases between them. This CDR3 region has 13 residues. CDR1 is GTSNPN, CDR2 SVGIG, per germline (reference sequence).

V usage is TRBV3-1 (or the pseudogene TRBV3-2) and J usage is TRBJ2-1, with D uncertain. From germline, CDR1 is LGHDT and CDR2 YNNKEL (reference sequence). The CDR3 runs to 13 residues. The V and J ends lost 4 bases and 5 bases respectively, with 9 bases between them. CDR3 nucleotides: TGTGCCAGCAGCCCCTGGGCCGACAATGAGCAGTTCTTC. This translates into CASSPWADNEQFF.

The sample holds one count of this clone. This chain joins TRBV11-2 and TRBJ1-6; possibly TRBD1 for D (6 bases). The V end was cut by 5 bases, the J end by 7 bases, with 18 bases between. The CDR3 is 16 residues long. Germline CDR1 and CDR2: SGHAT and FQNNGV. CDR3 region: CASSNAGQTTNSPLHF. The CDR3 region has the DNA TGTGCCAGCAGCAACGCTGGACAGACGACCAATTCACCCCTCCACTTT.

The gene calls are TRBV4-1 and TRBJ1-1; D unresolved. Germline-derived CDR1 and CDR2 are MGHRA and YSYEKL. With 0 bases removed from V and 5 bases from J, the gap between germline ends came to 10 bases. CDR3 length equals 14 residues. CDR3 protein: CASSQDLGPTEAFF. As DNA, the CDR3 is TGCGCCAGCAGCCAAGACCTGGGCCCAACTGAAGCTTTCTTT.

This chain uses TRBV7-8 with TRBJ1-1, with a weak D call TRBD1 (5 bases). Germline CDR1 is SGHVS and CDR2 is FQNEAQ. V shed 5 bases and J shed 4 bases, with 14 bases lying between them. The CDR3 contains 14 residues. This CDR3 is CASSGGDGFTEAFF. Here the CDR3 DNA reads TGTGCCAGCAGCGGGGGGGATGGGTTCACTGAAGCTTTCTTT.

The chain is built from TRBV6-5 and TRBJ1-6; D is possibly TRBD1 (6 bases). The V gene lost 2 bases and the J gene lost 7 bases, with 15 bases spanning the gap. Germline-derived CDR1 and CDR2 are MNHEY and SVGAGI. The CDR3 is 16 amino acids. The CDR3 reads CASSYQRGGANSPLHF. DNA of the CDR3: TGTGCCAGCAGTTACCAACGTGGGGGGGCGAATTCACCCCTCCACTTT.

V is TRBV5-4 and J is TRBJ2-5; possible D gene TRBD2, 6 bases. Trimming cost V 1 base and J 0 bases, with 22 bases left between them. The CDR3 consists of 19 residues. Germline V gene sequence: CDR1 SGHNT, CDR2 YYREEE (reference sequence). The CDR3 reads CASSLLRRDRRLNQETQYF. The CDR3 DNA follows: TGTGCCAGCAGCTTGTTGCGGCGGGATCGCCGACTAAACCAAGAGACCCAGTACTTC. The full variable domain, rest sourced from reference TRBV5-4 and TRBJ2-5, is ETGVTQSPTHLIKTRGQQVTLRCSSQSGHNTVSWYQQALGQGPQFIFQYYREEENGRGNFPPRFSGLQFPNYSSELNVNALELDDSALYLCASSLLRRDRRLNQETQYFGPGTRLLVL.